These 27 T cell receptor beta chains share one sample of origin, sequenced in a study of vaccination and CD4 T cells after COVID-19. The treatment here: approximately 9-day PBMC culture with coronavirus spike peptide pools or control peptides (ViraFEST assay). Oncomine TCR Beta short-read sequencing was applied to DNA from cultured CD4+ T cells. TCRdb reprocessed the PCR reads with MiXCR, giving one entry per CDR3 protein. The table shows over 10,000 distinct CDR3 sequences, with approximately 60% occurring only once. Their antigens remain unidentified. The sample taken for sequencing was CD4+ T cells from blood, cultured in vitro. Receptor source: a human donor who had recovered from COVID-19.

The V call is TRBV5-4, the J call TRBJ2-1; TRBD1 might be the D (5 bases). CDR1 and CDR2 (germline): SGHNT, YYREEE (reference sequence). The CDR3 loop spans 17 amino acids. Trimming shortened V by 6 bases and J by 2 bases, and 21 bases separated the two germline ends. The CDR3 region is CASTPYQGSRPYNEQFF. The DNA of the CDR3 is TGTGCCAGCACCCCATACCAGGGTTCCAGACCCTACAATGAGCAGTTCTTC. Based on the CDR3 plus reference TRBV5-4 and TRBJ2-1, the full variable domain is ETGVTQSPTHLIKTRGQQVTLRCSSQSGHNTVSWYQQALGQGPQFIFQYYREEENGRGNFPPRFSGLQFPNYSSELNVNALELDDSALYLCASTPYQGSRPYNEQFFGPGTRLTVL.

The chain links TRBV5-6 to TRBJ2-5, with 11 bases matching TRBD2. The CDR3 extends over 16 amino acids. Trimming at V came to 4 bases and at J to 4 bases, leaving 9 bases not matched to a gene. In germline, CDR1 is SGHDT, CDR2 YYEEEE. CDR3 loop: CASSVYTSGSRETQYF. Here the CDR3 DNA reads TGTGCCAGCAGCGTCTACACTAGCGGGAGTCGAGAGACCCAGTACTTC.

The V and J genes are TRBV6-2 or TRBV6-3 and TRBJ2-7; 7 nucleotides match TRBD1. Trimming at V came to 5 bases and at J to 6 bases, leaving 4 bases not matched to a gene. Germline CDR1 MNHEY, CDR2 SVGEGT. The CDR3 contains 12 residues. CDR3 sequence: CASSKTGVEQYF. The CDR3 bases are TGTGCCAGCAGTAAAACAGGGGTCGAGCAGTACTTC.

The rearrangement joins TRBV7-2 to TRBJ1-5; 7 bases are a match to TRBD1. After removal of 6 bases from V and 11 bases from J, the junction contained 10 bases not matched to a gene. Germline V gene lookup returns CDR1 SGHTA and CDR2 FQGNSA. CDR3 length: 13 amino acids. CDR3 sequence reads: CASSSQGMRAQHF. The CDR3 nucleotides read TGTGCCAGCAGTTCACAGGGGATGAGAGCCCAGCATTTT. Full variable domain (outside the CDR3, taken from reference TRBV7-2 and TRBJ1-5): GAGVSQSPSNKVTEKGKDVELRCDPISGHTALYWYRQSLGQGLEFLIYFQGNSAPDKSGLPSDRFSAERTGGSVSTLTIQRTQQEDSAVYLCASSSQGMRAQHFGDGTRLSIL.

This clonotype was seen more than once but under ten times. V is TRBV20-1 and J is TRBJ2-7, with TRBD2 identical over 10 bases. Unmatched junction bases numbered 6, after V lost 3 bases and J lost 1 base. The CDR3 has 15 residues. Germline assignment: CDR1 DFQATT and CDR2 SNEGSKA (reference sequence). The CDR3 loop reads CSARESGRASYEQYF. The CDR3 DNA follows: TGCAGTGCTAGGGAAAGCGGGAGGGCATCCTACGAGCAGTACTTC.

The chain combines TRBV10-3 with TRBJ2-7; D possibly corresponds to TRBD1 (6 bases). The V gene lost 3 bases and the J gene lost 3 bases, with 15 bases spanning the gap. CDR1 and CDR2 from the germline V gene are ENHRY and SYGVKD. The CDR3 runs 15 residues. The CDR3 bases are TGTGCCATCAGTGATTCGAGGACAGTTAGCTACGAGCAGTACTTC. Translated, it gives CAISDSRTVSYEQYF.

This clonotype was picked up a small number of times. V usage is TRBV2 and J usage is TRBJ1-5; possible D gene TRBD1, 5 bases. CDR3 size: 14 residues. CDR1 and CDR2 (germline): SNHLY, FYNNEI. V lost 2 bases, J lost 4 bases, and 9 bases lay in between. This CDR3 reads CASSEQGLNQPQHF. DNA for the CDR3: TGTGCCAGCAGTGAACAGGGACTGAATCAGCCCCAGCATTTT.

The genes are TRBV19 and TRBJ2-7, with 7 bases that match TRBD2. V trimming: 3 bases; J trimming: 5 bases; junction bases outside the gene matches: 10. The CDR3 spans 15 residues. Germline CDR1 and CDR2: LNHDA and SQIVND (reference sequence). The CDR3 DNA sequence: TGTGCCAGTAGTATGGCGGGAGAGGCTTATGACGAGCAGTACTTC. This gives the protein CASSMAGEAYDEQYF.

This clonotype was observed a handful of times. V gene TRBV20-1 combines with J gene TRBJ2-2; no clear D. V was clipped by 4 bases and J by 7 bases, with 13 bases between them. The CDR3 is 13 residues long. Germline CDR1 reads DFQATT; CDR2 reads SNEGSKA (reference sequence). Here the CDR3 DNA reads TGCAGTGCTATTGAAAATGGGGTCGGGGAGCTGTTTTTT. Translating gives CSAIENGVGELFF.

The chain joins TRBV24-1 to TRBJ2-5; a possible D gene is TRBD1 (5 bases). CDR3 length equals 14 residues. The germline V and J ends were trimmed by 1 base and 2 bases, with 7 bases remaining between them. Germline V lookup: CDR1 KGHDR, CDR2 SFDVKD. The CDR3 DNA reads TGTGCCACCAGTGATTTAAAGGGGCAAGAGACCCAGTACTTC. It is translated as CATSDLKGQETQYF.

V gene TRBV20-1 combines with J gene TRBJ1-2, with 8 bases matching TRBD1. The CDR3 runs 13 residues. CDR1 and CDR2 (germline): DFQATT, SNEGSKA (reference sequence). J lost 6 bases, V lost 4 bases, and 7 bases had no gene match. The CDR3: CSANTGQVDGYTF. CDR3 nucleotide sequence: TGCAGTGCTAATACGGGACAGGTCGATGGCTACACCTTC.

The chain joins TRBV12-3 or TRBV12-4 to TRBJ1-5; D is perhaps TRBD1 (5 bases). The CDR3 consists of 14 residues. Between the trimmed V and J ends, which lost 6 bases and 4 bases, there was a span of 13 bases. CDR3 nucleotides: TGTGCCAGCAGCCTCAGACAGAGGAATCAGCCCCAGCATTTT. Its protein product is CASSLRQRNQPQHF.

The chain carries TRBV27 and TRBJ2-4; D is unresolved. This CDR3 has 12 residues. Germline V lookup: CDR1 MNHEY, CDR2 SMNVEV (reference sequence). CDR3 sequence (DNA): TGTCCTCCAGAGTTCGGGCAAAACATTCAGTACTTC. Translating it yields CPPEFGQNIQYF.

The rearrangement links TRBV12-3 or TRBV12-4 to TRBJ1-1; 9 nucleotides match TRBD1. V dropped 6 bases and J dropped 11; count of bases not matched to a gene: 10. This CDR3 spans 13 amino acids. DNA of the CDR3: TGTGCCAGCAGCCGACCACAGGGGGCAGCGGCTTTCTTT. Its translation is CASSRPQGAAAFF.

CDR3 residues: CASSYLGYQETQYF. DNA of the CDR3: TGTGCCAGCAGTTACTTGGGGTACCAAGAGACCCAGTACTTC. The chain uses TRBV6-5 and TRBJ2-5; no reliable D call. The V end was cut by 1 base, the J end by 0 bases, with 6 bases between. This CDR3 has 14 amino acids. Germline V gene sequence: CDR1 MNHEY, CDR2 SVGAGI.

The V and J genes are TRBV15 and TRBJ1-5; D perhaps matches TRBD1 (6 bases). V lost 5 bases and J lost 9, with 11 bases in between. The CDR3 totals 12 residues. The germline V gene has CDR1 LNHNV and CDR2 YYDKDF (reference sequence). This CDR3 is CATSQRGTPQHF. The CDR3 DNA reads TGTGCCACCAGCCAGAGGGGGACGCCCCAGCATTTT.

This clonotype was counted a few times. The chain combines TRBV20-1 with TRBJ1-1; 9 bases fit TRBD1. Trimming at V came to 7 bases and at J to 6 bases, leaving 9 bases not matched to a gene. Germline V gene sequence: CDR1 DFQATT, CDR2 SNEGSKA (reference sequence). This CDR3 region has 13 residues. CDR3 nucleotides: TGCAGTGAAGCCGGGACAGGGACTGCTGAAGCTTTCTTT. Its translation is CSEAGTGTAEAFF.

The J gene is TRBJ2-1, the V gene TRBV4-2; 15 bases fit TRBD2. The J call may be faulty, since TRBJ2-7 better matches the DNA end. CDR1 is LGHNA and CDR2 is YNFKEQ in the germline V gene. The CDR3 covers 16 residues. CDR3 sequence: CASSQGGTSGRYEQYF. CDR3 bases: TGTGCCAGCAGCCAAGGGGGGACTAGCGGGAGGTACGAGCAGTACTTC.

The DNA of the CDR3 is TGTGCCAGCTCCAAAGGGCGCGACACTGAAGCTTTCTTT. This gives the protein CASSKGRDTEAFF. The chain employs TRBV6-1 and TRBJ1-1; no definite D call. The length of the CDR3 is 13 residues. Germline lookup yields CDR1 MNHNS and CDR2 SASEGT. Trimming left V 8 bases short and J 3 bases short, with 13 bases between.

The chain links TRBV24-1 to TRBJ2-1, with D perhaps matching TRBD2 (6 bases). V dropped 1 base and J dropped 3 bases, with 12 bases sitting between them. This CDR3 contains 16 residues. Per germline, CDR1 KGHDR and CDR2 SFDVKD. CDR3: CATSDFRREVYNEQFF. The CDR3 DNA is TGTGCCACCAGTGATTTTCGGAGGGAGGTCTACAATGAGCAGTTCTTC.

In this sample, this clonotype is medium-sized. The CDR3 loop is CASSSLSRIAGPTDTQYF. The CDR3, as DNA: TGCGCCAGCAGCTCCCTCTCTCGAATAGCGGGGCCCACAGATACGCAGTATTTT. The V gene is TRBV5-1, the J gene TRBJ2-3, with 8 bases matching TRBD2. The V and J ends lost 3 bases and 2 bases, in that order; junction bases with no gene match: 14. The germline CDR1 and CDR2 sequences are SGHRS and YFSETQ. This CDR3 spans 18 amino acids.

As DNA, the CDR3 is TGTGCCAGCAGCTCCCGGGAGGGGGGGCATGACTCACCCCTCCACTTT. Translating it yields CASSSREGGHDSPLHF. The chain couples TRBV27 to TRBJ1-6; D possibly corresponds to TRBD1 (6 bases). Trimming pared 6 bases from V and 10 bases from J, leaving 22 bases between. The CDR3 consists of 16 residues. Germline V CDR1 and CDR2: MNHEY, SMNVEV (reference sequence).

This clonotype was picked up a small number of times. J is TRBJ1-2 and V is TRBV27; 9 bases are a match to TRBD1. Looked up from germline, CDR1 is MNHEY and CDR2 is SMNVEV (reference sequence). The CDR3 is 14 amino acids. J lost 6 bases, V lost 6 bases, and 8 bases had no gene match. The DNA for the CDR3 is TGTGCCAGCAGGACGGGACAGGGTGGTGATGGCTACACCTTC. It encodes CASRTGQGGDGYTF.

This clonotype showed up just once. This chain joins TRBV20-1 and TRBJ2-1; 11 bases map to TRBD1. Germline V lookup: CDR1 DFQATT, CDR2 SNEGSKA (reference sequence). V lost 1 base to trimming and J lost 0 bases; unmatched junction nucleotides: 8. CDR3 length: 18 residues. CDR3 sequence (DNA): TGCAGTGCTAGAGTGGGACAGGGGGTCTCAATCTCCTACAATGAGCAGTTCTTC. Its protein product is CSARVGQGVSISYNEQFF.

The chain employs TRBV6-1 and TRBJ1-2; 9 nucleotides line up with TRBD1. The germline V gene has CDR1 MNHNS and CDR2 SASEGT. V was pared by 6 bases and J by 0 bases, with 20 bases of the junction left unmatched. The CDR3 loop spans 20 amino acids. Written as DNA, the CDR3 is TGTGCCAGCAGCCCTCGACCGGGACAGGGTCGTAACGGGACTAACTATGGCTACACCTTC. Translation: CASSPRPGQGRNGTNYGYTF.

This clonotype has only a few counts. The chain is built from TRBV7-3 and TRBJ2-1; possibly TRBD1 or TRBD2 for D (5 bases each). The V gene lost 2 bases and the J gene lost 4 bases, with 15 bases spanning the gap. The germline gives CDR1 SGHTA, CDR2 FQGTGA. The CDR3 length is 16 residues. As DNA, the CDR3 is TGTGCCAGCAGCTTAGAGGGGACCTACGGGTACAATGAGCAGTTCTTC. This sequence encodes CASSLEGTYGYNEQFF.

The chain is built from TRBV7-3 and TRBJ1-1, with 9 nucleotides matching TRBD1. The CDR3 runs 15 residues. V was pared by 5 bases and J by 6 bases, with 10 bases of the junction left unmatched. Germline CDR1 SGHTA, CDR2 FQGTGA. As DNA, the CDR3 is TGTGCCAGCAGCGATCCGGGACAGGGCACCCCTGAAGCTTTCTTT. Translating gives CASSDPGQGTPEAFF. The complete variable domain, with remaining parts taken from reference TRBV7-3 and TRBJ1-1, reads GAGVSQTPSNKVTEKGKYVELRCDPISGHTALYWYRQSLGQGPEFLIYFQGTGAADDSGLPNDRFFAVRPEGSVSTLKIQRTERGDSAVYLCASSDPGQGTPEAFFGQGTRLTVV.